This T cell receptor (beta chain) was found in a study of T cells in Graves' hyperthyroidism and ophthalmopathy. Study-wide context: Peripheral blood specimens were obtained at initial diagnosis, prior to any treatment.

Findings of the study overall: The model anticipated ophthalmopathy a median about 7 months pre-onset.

Looked up from germline, CDR1 is SGHVS and CDR2 is FNYEAQ. Trimming removed 5 bases from V and 1 base from J, with 12 bases in between. The CDR3 sequence is 14 residues long. There are many counts of this clonotype. Its specificity is not known. An absence of ophthalmopathy progression within 18 months meant stable Graves' hyperthyroidism. PBMCs were sourced from roughly 10 ml fresh peripheral blood. The TCR beta CDR3 regions underwent amplification using RNA transcripts as the source. The study used the HTBI primer set for a first-round RT-PCR of the TCR CDR3. TCRdb reprocessed the multiplex PCR reads via MiXCR and lists one record per CDR3 protein. The top ten hold 8% to 9% of the sample, which has roughly 840,000 distinct CDR3 sequences, about two fifths seen once.

The sample was blood. The chain combines TRBV7-6 with TRBJ2-7, with TRBD2 as a possible D gene (6 bases). The sequence came from a man younger than 35 with Graves' hyperthyroidism. In nucleotides, the CDR3 is TGTGCCAGCAGCCTGACTAGATCTTCCTACGAGCAGTACTTC. Translating it yields CASSLTRSSYEQYF. The full variable domain, its missing parts supplied by reference TRBV7-6 and TRBJ2-7, is GAGVSQSPRYKVTKRGQDVALRCDPISGHVSLYWYRQALGQGPEFLTYFNYEAQQDKSGLPNDRFSAERPEGSISTLTIQRTEQRDSAMYRCASSLTRSSYEQYFGPGTRLTVT.